This T cell receptor (beta chain) was recorded in a study of Ad26.COV2.S vaccination and SARS-CoV-2 variants. On the study more broadly: Doses of Ad26.COV2.S were injected into muscle once or twice, 56 days apart. Whole-study results and caveats: People who got the vaccine or the placebo had similar non-spike TCR breadth. Participants in the vaccine arm had higher spike-specific TCR breadth; placebo recipients had lower.

With regard to this clone: Its antigen remains unknown.

Treatment indicated: about 20 received Ad26.COV2.S at low or high dose, single or two shots; about 5 received placebo; per-sample allocation not given. Samples came from day 63 after the first vaccine or placebo injection. The table came from immunoSEQ multiplex PCR; TCRdb's copy has only in-frame clones and leaves some out. The sample includes some 340,000 clones, approximately 86% of them seen just once. This CDR3 is 16 amino acids long. The sequence was obtained from a person between 18 and 60 years old who received the Ad26.COV2.S COVID-19 vaccine or a placebo. This chain joins TRBV21-1 and TRBJ1-1. TRBV21-1 is a pseudogene. The starting material was peripheral blood, obtained in a trial of Ad26.COV2.S vaccine versus placebo. CDR3 DNA sequence: TGTGCCAGCAGTCCTCGCCACGGGGGAGCTTACACTGAAGCTTTCTTT. Residues: CASSPRHGGAYTEAFF.